These 26 T cell receptor beta chains originate from one sample sequenced in a study of blood T cells in healthy people across ages. A second PCR, run for roughly 6 to 11 cycles, used a sample-barcoded 5' primer plus a J-beta primer mix. TCRdb reanalysed the 5' RACE reads using MiXCR and keeps one entry per CDR3 protein. Found here are 1.4 million or so distinct CDR3 sequences, 35% to 45% of them singletons; the top ten hold roughly 3.7%. The sample consisted of blood. The receptors here all came from a young woman in good health.

This clonotype was seen a few times. This sequence joins TRBV28 and TRBJ2-5; tentatively, D is TRBD1 (5 bases). Trimming shortened V by 3 bases and J by 3 bases, and 20 bases separated the two germline ends. The CDR3 is 17 residues long. Germline V lookup: CDR1 MDHEN, CDR2 SYDVKM. In DNA, the CDR3 is TGTGCCAGCAGTTTTAGGGGCCCCAGGACGCCGAAAGAGACCCAGTACTTC. Its protein is CASSFRGPRTPKETQYF.

This clonotype was picked up a small number of times. The chain recombines TRBV7-2 with TRBJ1-2; D unclear. V dropped 2 bases and J dropped 2 bases, with 12 bases sitting between them. The length of the CDR3 is 15 residues. Germline loops: CDR1 SGHTA, CDR2 FQGNSA. This CDR3 reads CASSLNRVANYGYTF. In DNA, the CDR3 is TGTGCCAGCAGCTTAAACCGGGTTGCCAACTATGGCTACACCTTC.

The chain couples TRBV20-1 to TRBJ2-7, with TRBD1 matching 7 bases. The CDR3 is 13 residues long. Germline loops: CDR1 DFQATT, CDR2 SNEGSKA (reference sequence). J gave up 2 bases and V 5 bases, and 6 bases lay outside the gene matches. The CDR3 nucleotides are TGCAGTGCTCCAGACAGGGACACCTACGAGCAGTACTTC. Translation gives CSAPDRDTYEQYF.

The rearrangement joins TRBV20-1 to TRBJ1-2; D possibly corresponds to TRBD1 (5 bases). Trimming left V 6 bases short and J 6 bases short, with 17 bases between. The germline gives CDR1 DFQATT, CDR2 SNEGSKA (reference sequence). This CDR3 has 13 residues. CDR3 amino acids: CSAKPGGENGYTF. The CDR3 DNA reads TGCAGTGCCAAACCTGGGGGGGAAAATGGCTACACCTTC.

As to this clonotype: Sequence at one end of the junction differs from germline and may be a read error. V gene TRBV7-2 combines with J gene TRBJ1-1; D is ambiguous. The CDR3 totals 16 residues. Germline loops: CDR1 SGHTA, CDR2 FQGNSA. CDR3 DNA: TGCGCCAGCAGCTTAGCGCATGGGTCCATGAGGACTGAAGCTTTCTTT. Its translation is CASSLAHGSMRTEAFF.

This rearrangement joins TRBV20-1 to TRBJ1-4; D gene ambiguous. V gave up 6 bases and J gave up 5 bases, with 10 bases separating them. Germline values: CDR1 DFQATT, CDR2 SNEGSKA (reference sequence). This CDR3 is 12 amino acids long. CDR3 DNA: TGCAGTGCCGAGTTCGAAAATGAAAAACTGTTTTTT. It is translated as CSAEFENEKLFF.

This clonotype was seen a handful of times. V and J are TRBV20-1 and TRBJ2-1, with D possibly matching TRBD2 (5 bases). Germline V gene data show CDR1 as DFQATT and CDR2 as SNEGSKA (reference sequence). CDR3 length: 13 residues. Trimming left V 6 bases short and J 5 bases short, with 14 bases between. The CDR3: CSARGLVNNEQFF. CDR3 nucleotide sequence: TGCAGTGCCCGCGGGTTAGTTAACAATGAGCAGTTCTTC.

The chain couples TRBV6-5 to TRBJ2-3; a weak D match, TRBD1 (6 bases). Germline CDR1 and CDR2: MNHEY and SVGAGI. The CDR3 has 13 amino acids. The V end lost 7 bases, the J end lost 7 bases, and 15 bases lay between the germline ends. The CDR3 sequence: CASNPLQGNTQYF. DNA for the CDR3: TGTGCCAGCAACCCTTTACAGGGAAATACGCAGTATTTT.

The J gene is TRBJ1-1, the V gene TRBV7-2; D unresolved. V lost 1 base and J lost 9, with 15 bases in between. Germline V gives CDR1 SGHTA, CDR2 FQGNSA. This CDR3 comprises 14 residues. The CDR3 protein is CASSLGESVDKAFF. In DNA, the CDR3 is TGTGCCAGCAGCTTAGGTGAAAGCGTCGATAAAGCTTTCTTT.

The chain is built from TRBV7-9 and TRBJ1-4; D remains unclear. Trimming shortened V by 3 bases and J by 5 bases, and 19 bases separated the two germline ends. This CDR3 has 17 amino acids. The germline CDR1 and CDR2 sequences are SEHNR and FQNEAQ (reference sequence). CDR3 amino acids: CASSFFGPRKANEKLFF. CDR3 DNA sequence: TGTGCCAGCAGCTTCTTCGGGCCTCGGAAGGCCAATGAAAAACTGTTTTTT. Looking up the rest from reference TRBV7-9 and TRBJ1-4 gives the full variable domain: DTGVSQNPRHKITKRGQNVTFRCDPISEHNRLYWYRQTLGQGPEFLTYFQNEAQLEKSRLLSDRFSAERPKGSFSTLEIQRTEQGDSAMYLCASSFFGPRKANEKLFFGSGTQLSVL.

The CDR3 DNA follows: TGTGCCAGCAGCCCTACTAGCGGGAGAGCCAAAAACATTCAGTACTTC. It encodes CASSPTSGRAKNIQYF. The J gene is TRBJ2-4, the V gene TRBV12-3 or TRBV12-4; 11 bases line up with TRBD2. The V segment lost 6 bases and the J segment 0 bases; nucleotides outside the gene matches: 4. The CDR3 runs to 16 residues.

This sequence joins TRBV2 and TRBJ2-3; TRBD2 agrees at 7 bases. CDR3 size: 14 residues. The germline CDR1 and CDR2 sequences are SNHLY and FYNNEI. Trimming at V came to 7 bases and at J to 2 bases, leaving 6 bases not matched to a gene. DNA for the CDR3: TGTGCCAGCAACCGGGACTATACCACAGATACGCAGTATTTT. It specifies CASNRDYTTDTQYF.

The chain combines TRBV14 with TRBJ2-5; D might be TRBD2 (5 bases). The germline gives CDR1 SGHDN, CDR2 FVKESK. CDR3 length: 15 amino acids. V lost 0 bases, J lost 5 bases, and 13 bases lay in between. The chain's CDR3 is CASSQDRGGDETQYF. CDR3 DNA: TGTGCCAGCAGCCAAGATCGAGGAGGTGACGAGACCCAGTACTTC.

This chain connects TRBV28 to TRBJ2-3; TRBD2 aligns across 10 bases. The CDR3 extends over 20 amino acids. Trimming at V came to 3 bases and at J to 6 bases, leaving 21 bases not matched to a gene. Per germline, CDR1 MDHEN and CDR2 SYDVKM. CDR3 nucleotide sequence: TGTGCCAGCAGTTTTCCGATGAAAGGAGATCATAGCGGGGGGTTGGATACGCAGTATTTT. This encodes CASSFPMKGDHSGGLDTQYF. The variable domain in full, completed from reference TRBV28 and TRBJ2-3, reads DVKVTQSSRYLVKRTGEKVFLECVQDMDHENMFWYRQDPGLGLRLIYFSYDVKMKEKGDIPEGYSVSREKKERFSLILESASTNQTSMYLCASSFPMKGDHSGGLDTQYFGPGTRLTVL.

This clonotype turned up a few times. The chain has TRBV3-1 and TRBJ2-7, with D perhaps given as TRBD1 or TRBD2 (6 bases each). The germline V gene encodes CDR1 LGHDT and CDR2 YNNKEL (reference sequence). This CDR3 is built from 13 residues. V gave up 1 base and J gave up 6 bases, with 10 bases separating them. This CDR3 is CASSQVGGCEQYF. Here the CDR3 DNA reads TGTGCCAGCAGCCAAGTAGGGGGGTGCGAGCAGTACTTC.

J is TRBJ2-1 and V is TRBV20-1; 7 bases line up with TRBD2. Germline V lookup: CDR1 DFQATT, CDR2 SNEGSKA (reference sequence). Trimming took 4 bases from V and 5 from J; bases not matched to a gene: 8. This CDR3 comprises 14 residues. The CDR3 DNA sequence: TGCAGTGCTACGAAAGACCTAGCGGACAATGAGCAGTTCTTC. Its protein product is CSATKDLADNEQFF.

The rearrangement joins TRBV29-1 to TRBJ2-5; 8 bases are a match to TRBD1. The DNA matches TRBJ2-7 better at its end, which makes the J call doubtful. CDR1 and CDR2 from the germline V gene are SQVTM and ANQGSEA. The CDR3 spans 12 residues. In DNA form, the CDR3 reads TGCAGCGTGCCAGGGGGCGTCGGCGAGCAGTACTTC. This translates into CSVPGGVGEQYF.

The chain carries TRBV12-3 or TRBV12-4 and TRBJ2-3, with 7 nucleotides matching TRBD1. CDR3 length: 14 residues. V dropped 7 bases and J dropped 5; count of bases not matched to a gene: 9. Written as DNA, the CDR3 is TGTGCCAGCAAAACAAGGACAGGAAGAGATACGCAGTATTTT. Its protein is CASKTRTGRDTQYF.

There are a few counts of this clonotype. The rearrangement links TRBV27 to TRBJ2-1; D possibly uses TRBD1 or TRBD2 (5 bases each). Germline V lookup: CDR1 MNHEY, CDR2 SMNVEV (reference sequence). The CDR3 has 15 residues. Trimming left V 3 bases short and J 2 bases short, with 11 bases between. The CDR3 sequence: CASSLVGATYNEQFF. The CDR3 bases are TGTGCCAGCAGTTTGGTCGGGGCGACCTACAATGAGCAGTTCTTC.

V usage is TRBV6-6 and J usage is TRBJ2-5; D possibly corresponds to TRBD1 (6 bases). The V end lost 8 bases, the J end lost 2 bases, and 15 bases lay between the germline ends. The CDR3 runs 14 residues. Per germline, CDR1 MNHNY and CDR2 SVGAGI (reference sequence). The CDR3 reads CASALEGVQETQYF. DNA of the CDR3: TGTGCCAGCGCGTTAGAGGGGGTTCAAGAGACCCAGTACTTC.

This clonotype has only a few counts. J is TRBJ2-5 and V is TRBV7-2, with TRBD2 matching over 8 bases. The CDR3 loop spans 16 amino acids. J gave up 5 bases and V 5 bases, and 13 bases lay outside the gene matches. In germline, CDR1 is SGHTA, CDR2 FQGNSA. CDR3 sequence (DNA): TGTGCCAGCAGCCCTTGGACTAGCAGGGGCGCGGAGACCCAGTACTTC. It is translated as CASSPWTSRGAETQYF.

A few counts support this clonotype. This rearrangement joins TRBV7-2 to TRBJ1-1; D not resolved. The V end was cut by 1 base, the J end by 1 base, with 7 bases between. CDR1 is SGHTA and CDR2 is FQGNSA in the germline V gene. This CDR3 is built from 14 residues. CDR3 residues: CASSLVLTNTEAFF. CDR3 bases: TGTGCCAGCAGCTTAGTGTTAACGAACACTGAAGCTTTCTTT.

The chain is built from TRBV7-2 and TRBJ2-7; D gene ambiguous. V lost 1 base, J lost 3 bases, and 13 bases lay in between. This CDR3 region has 15 residues. Germline V lookup: CDR1 SGHTA, CDR2 FQGNSA. In nucleotides, the CDR3 is TGTGCCAGCAGCTTAGTAGGCCTTAGGTACTACGAGCAGTACTTC. Encoded protein: CASSLVGLRYYEQYF.

The sample holds a few counts of this clonotype. For the CDR3, the DNA is TGTGCCAGCAGTTACTCGATTCTAGCGGGGGGTTCAGATACGCAGTATTTT. Its protein product is CASSYSILAGGSDTQYF. The V and J genes are TRBV6-6 and TRBJ2-3, with 11 bases aligning to TRBD2. The J segment lost 4 bases and the V segment lost 0 bases, leaving 6 bases of the junction unmatched. This CDR3 has 17 residues. Germline CDR1 reads MNHNY; CDR2 reads SVGAGI (reference sequence).

Regarding this clonotype: Sequence at one end of the junction differs from germline and may be a read error. The DNA of the CDR3 is TGTGCCAGCAGCCTTAGCGGGAGCGGCTCCTACGGGCAGTACTTC. It is translated as CASSLSGSGSYGQYF. The genes are TRBV7-9 and TRBJ2-7; 9 positions match TRBD2. Germline loops: CDR1 SEHNR, CDR2 FQNEAQ (reference sequence). The CDR3 spans 15 residues.

The sample holds a few counts of this clonotype. This chain joins TRBV25-1 and TRBJ2-5; TRBD1 agrees at 10 bases. The germline V gene encodes CDR1 MGHDK and CDR2 SYGVNS. V lost 1 base and J lost 5; bases outside the gene matches: 7. The CDR3 spans 16 residues. The CDR3 DNA reads TGTGCCAGCAGTGAATCATGGGGACAGGGGATCGAGACCCAGTACTTC. It is translated as CASSESWGQGIETQYF.